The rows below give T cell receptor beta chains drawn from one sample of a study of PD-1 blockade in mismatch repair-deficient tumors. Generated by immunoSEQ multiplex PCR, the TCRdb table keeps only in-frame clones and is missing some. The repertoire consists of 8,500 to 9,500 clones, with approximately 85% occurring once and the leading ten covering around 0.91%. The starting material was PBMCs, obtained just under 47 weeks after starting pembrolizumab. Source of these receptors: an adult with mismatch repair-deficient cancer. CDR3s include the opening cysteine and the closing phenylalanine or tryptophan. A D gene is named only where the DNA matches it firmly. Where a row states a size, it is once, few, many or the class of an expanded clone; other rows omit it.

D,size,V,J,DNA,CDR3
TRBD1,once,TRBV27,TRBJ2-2,TGTGCCAGCAGAAGGACAGGGGACACCGGGGAGCTGTTTTTT,CASRRTGDTGELFF
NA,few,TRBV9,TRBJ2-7,TGTGCCAGCAGCGTAGAAATGGGCCCTACCTACGAGCAGTACTTC,CASSVEMGPTYEQYF
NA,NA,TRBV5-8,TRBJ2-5,TGTGCCAGCAGCTTGTATTTTACGGGGAAGACCCAGTACTTC,CASSLYFTGKTQYF
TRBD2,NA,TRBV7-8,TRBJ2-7,TGTGCCAGCAGCCCGGCCGGGACTAGCAGAAGTTACTCCTACGAGCAGTACTTC,CASSPAGTSRSYSYEQYF
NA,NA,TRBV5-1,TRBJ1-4,TGCGCCAGCAGCGTTGGGTCCGGGGGAGATGAAAAACTGTTTTTT,CASSVGSGGDEKLFF
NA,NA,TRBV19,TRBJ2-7,TGTGCCAGTAGTATAGATGCTCAGACAGGCTACGAGCAGTACTTC,CASSIDAQTGYEQYF
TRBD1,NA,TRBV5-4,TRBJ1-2,TGTGCCAGCAGCTTGTCCAGGGGGCAATTAGCTAACTATGGCTACACCTTC,CASSLSRGQLANYGYTF
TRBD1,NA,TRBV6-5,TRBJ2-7,TGTGCCAGCAGTTACGCCAGGGGGCAGGGGTACGAGCAGTACTTC,CASSYARGQGYEQYF
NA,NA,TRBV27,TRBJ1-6,TGTGCCAGCAGTTTATCGGGGGCAGCCCTCCCATATAATTCACCCCTCCACTTT,CASSLSGAALPYNSPLHF
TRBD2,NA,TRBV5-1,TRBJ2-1,TGCGCCAGCGGCCCCTGGTCGTCTAGCGGGGCTACCTACAATGAGCAGTTCTTC,CASGPWSSSGATYNEQFF
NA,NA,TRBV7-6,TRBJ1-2,TGTGCCAGCAGTTGGCAGGGGTACGGGGGCTACACCTTC,CASSWQGYGGYTF
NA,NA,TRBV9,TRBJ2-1,TGTGCCAGCAGCCCCTCAATCAGCTCCTACAATGAGCAGTTCTTC,CASSPSISSYNEQFF
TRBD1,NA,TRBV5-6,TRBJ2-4,TGTGCCAGCAGCTTTTCCAGGGGGCGTAATTTTGGGAGCATTCAGTACTTC,CASSFSRGRNFGSIQYF
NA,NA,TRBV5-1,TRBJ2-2,TGCGCCAGCAGCGCCGGACGCGGGGCCGGGGAGCTGTTTTTT,CASSAGRGAGELFF
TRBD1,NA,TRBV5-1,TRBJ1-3,TGCGCCAGCAGCTACGGACAGGGCCGGAGCACCATATATTTT,CASSYGQGRSTIYF
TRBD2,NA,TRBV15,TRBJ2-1,TGTGCCACCAGCAGAGCGGCGGGAGGTTATGTTGAGCAGTTCTTC,CATSRAAGGYVEQFF
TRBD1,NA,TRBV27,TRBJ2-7,TGTGCCAGCAGCCTGAGCGTCCCGACAGGGGGCAGAGACGAGCAGTACTTC,CASSLSVPTGGRDEQYF
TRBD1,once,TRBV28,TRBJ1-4,TGTGCCAGCAGTTTCCCCACAGGGGGAAATGAAAAACTGTTTTTT,CASSFPTGGNEKLFF
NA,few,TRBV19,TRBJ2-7,TGTGCCAGTAGTGAGGGATGGACCGTCTACGAGCAGTACTTC,CASSEGWTVYEQYF
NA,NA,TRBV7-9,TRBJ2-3,TGTGCCAGCAGCTTCCGACTGTTCACAGATACGCAGTATTTT,CASSFRLFTDTQYF
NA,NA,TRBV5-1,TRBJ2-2,TGCGCCAGCAGCTTGGCGGGGAACACCGGGGAGCTGTTTTTT,CASSLAGNTGELFF
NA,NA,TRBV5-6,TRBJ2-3,TGTGCCAGCAGCTTTCCAGGGGCGGAGGGCACAGATACGCAGTATTTT,CASSFPGAEGTDTQYF
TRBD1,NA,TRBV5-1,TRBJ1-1,TGCGCCAGCAGCTTGGCATATCAGGGGGCTGTCACTGAAGCTTTCTTT,CASSLAYQGAVTEAFF
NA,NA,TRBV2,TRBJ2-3,TGTGCCAGCAGTGCTTACACGGCGGGGAGCACAGATACGCAGTATTTT,CASSAYTAGSTDTQYF
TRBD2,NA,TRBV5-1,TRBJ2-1,TGCGCCAGCAGCTTAACCGCTAGCGGGGCTTACAATGAGCAGTTCTTC,CASSLTASGAYNEQFF
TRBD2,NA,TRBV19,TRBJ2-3,TGTGCCAGTGGGGGGGTCCTAGCGGGAGATGGGGATACGCAGTATTTT,CASGGVLAGDGDTQYF
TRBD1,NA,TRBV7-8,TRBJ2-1,TGTGCCAGCAGCTTAGACAGGGGCTACAATGAGCAGTTCTTC,CASSLDRGYNEQFF
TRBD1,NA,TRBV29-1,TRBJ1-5,TGCAGCGCCGGGACAGGCCGGGCTAGCAATCAGCCCCAGCATTTT,CSAGTGRASNQPQHF